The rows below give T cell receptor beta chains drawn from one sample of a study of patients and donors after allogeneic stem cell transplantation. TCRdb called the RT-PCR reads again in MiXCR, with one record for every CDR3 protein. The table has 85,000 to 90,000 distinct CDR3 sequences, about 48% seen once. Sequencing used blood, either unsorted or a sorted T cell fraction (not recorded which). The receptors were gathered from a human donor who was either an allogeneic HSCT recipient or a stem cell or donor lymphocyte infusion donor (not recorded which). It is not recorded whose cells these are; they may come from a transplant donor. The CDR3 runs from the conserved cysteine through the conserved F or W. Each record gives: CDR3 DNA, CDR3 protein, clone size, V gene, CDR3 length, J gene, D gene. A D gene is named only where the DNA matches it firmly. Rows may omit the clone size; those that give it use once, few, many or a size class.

DNA: TGTGCCAGCAGCCGGGGCGGTAGCAATCAGCCCCAGCATTTT
CDR3: CASSRGGSNQPQHF
size: few
V: TRBV14
length: 14
J: TRBJ1-5
D: NA

DNA: TGTGCCAGCCGCCCCAGGGGGTCCTACAATGAGCAGTTCTTC
CDR3: CASRPRGSYNEQFF
size: NA
V: TRBV7-2
length: 14
J: TRBJ2-1
D: TRBD1

DNA: TGTGCCAGCACTCCCGGGGGACCGTGGACTGAAGCTTTCTTT
CDR3: CASTPGGPWTEAFF
size: few
V: TRBV27
length: 14
J: TRBJ1-1
D: NA

DNA: TGCGCCAGCAGCTTGGTACAGGGGAATTCACCCCTCCACTTT
CDR3: CASSLVQGNSPLHF
size: NA
V: TRBV5-1
length: 14
J: TRBJ1-6
D: TRBD1

DNA: TGTGCCATCAGTGATGGGACAGGGGTCGATCAGCCCCAGCATTTT
CDR3: CAISDGTGVDQPQHF
size: few
V: TRBV10-3
length: 15
J: TRBJ1-5
D: TRBD1

DNA: TGCGCCAGCAGCTTAATCGGGGAGCTGTTTTTT
CDR3: CASSLIGELFF
size: NA
V: TRBV5-1
length: 11
J: TRBJ2-2
D: NA

DNA: TGTGCCAGCAGCTTAGGCCCAGCGGGTCCGGTTTACACTGAAGCTTTCTTT
CDR3: CASSLGPAGPVYTEAFF
size: few
V: TRBV7-8
length: 17
J: TRBJ1-1
D: NA

DNA: TGCGCCAGCAGCTTGGTACTTACCGGGACAGTTTTAGGTGGCTACACCTTC
CDR3: CASSLVLTGTVLGGYTF
size: few
V: TRBV5-1
length: 17
J: TRBJ1-2
D: TRBD1

DNA: TGTGCCAGCAGTTTGTGGGCCAGGGACCAGCCCCAGCATTTT
CDR3: CASSLWARDQPQHF
size: NA
V: TRBV28
length: 14
J: TRBJ1-5
D: NA

DNA: TGCAGTGCTAAAGACAGGGAGTGGAACGGCTACACCTTC
CDR3: CSAKDREWNGYTF
size: NA
V: TRBV20-1
length: 13
J: TRBJ1-2
D: TRBD1

DNA: TGCGCCAGCAGCCTTCGGCTCCCTACAGGGAACACTGAAGCTTTCTTT
CDR3: CASSLRLPTGNTEAFF
size: NA
V: TRBV4-1
length: 16
J: TRBJ1-1
D: NA

DNA: TGTGCCAGCAGTTTACAGGGTCGCGGCTACACCTTC
CDR3: CASSLQGRGYTF
size: few
V: TRBV12-3/TRBV12-4
length: 12
J: TRBJ1-2
D: NA

DNA: TGTGCCAGCAGTTACTCAGGTGCCGGTTTCTATGGCTACACCTTC
CDR3: CASSYSGAGFYGYTF
size: NA
V: TRBV6-5
length: 15
J: TRBJ1-2
D: NA

DNA: TGTGCCAGCAGCGCCATCGGGACGGAGAACACTGAAGCTTTCTTT
CDR3: CASSAIGTENTEAFF
size: NA
V: TRBV9
length: 15
J: TRBJ1-1
D: NA

DNA: TGTGCCAGCCGGCCCCTGACAGGGCCTGAAGCTTTCTTT
CDR3: CASRPLTGPEAFF
size: NA
V: TRBV6-6
length: 13
J: TRBJ1-1
D: TRBD1

DNA: TGCAGCTTCCGCAGGATGGGACTAGTGCGGGAGACCCAGTACTTC
CDR3: CSFRRMGLVRETQYF
size: once
V: TRBV29-1
length: 15
J: TRBJ2-5
D: TRBD2

DNA: TGCAGTGCGGGAAATAGGGGCTTGGGCTATGGCTACACCTTC
CDR3: CSAGNRGLGYGYTF
size: few
V: TRBV20-1
length: 14
J: TRBJ1-2
D: NA

DNA: TGCGCCAGCAGCCAAGCCTACAGGTATAGCAATCAGCCCCAGCATTTT
CDR3: CASSQAYRYSNQPQHF
size: few
V: TRBV4-3
length: 16
J: TRBJ1-5
D: NA

DNA: TGTGCCAGCAGCGATACTAGCGGGAGGGCCCCAGAGACCCAGTACTTC
CDR3: CASSDTSGRAPETQYF
size: NA
V: TRBV9
length: 16
J: TRBJ2-5
D: TRBD2

DNA: TGCAGTGCTAGAAGTGCTGGGGCCAACGTCCTGACTTTC
CDR3: CSARSAGANVLTF
size: NA
V: TRBV20-1
length: 13
J: TRBJ2-6
D: NA

DNA: TGTGCCAGCTCACCCAACTTCCTAGCGGGAAACAATGAGCAGTTCTTC
CDR3: CASSPNFLAGNNEQFF
size: once
V: TRBV18
length: 16
J: TRBJ2-1
D: TRBD2

DNA: TGTGCCACCAGTTCCCCAGACAGCGGCAATCAGCCCCAGCATTTT
CDR3: CATSSPDSGNQPQHF
size: few
V: TRBV24-1
length: 15
J: TRBJ1-5
D: NA

DNA: TGTGCCAGCAGCTTATGGGGACAGAGCAATCAGCCCCAGCATTTT
CDR3: CASSLWGQSNQPQHF
size: few
V: TRBV7-2
length: 15
J: TRBJ1-5
D: TRBD1

DNA: TGTGCCAGCAGCCAAGACGAGACAAATAATCAGCCCCAGCATTTT
CDR3: CASSQDETNNQPQHF
size: few
V: TRBV3-1
length: 15
J: TRBJ1-5
D: NA

DNA: TGTGCCAGCAGCTCGACACAGGGACTTGGCCAGCCCCAGCATTTT
CDR3: CASSSTQGLGQPQHF
size: once
V: TRBV7-2
length: 15
J: TRBJ1-5
D: NA

DNA: TGTGCCAGCAGCCAAGTGGTCCTAGAGTTCCCACATACGCAGTATTTT
CDR3: CASSQVVLEFPHTQYF
size: NA
V: TRBV4-2
length: 16
J: TRBJ2-3
D: NA

DNA: TGTGCCAGCAGCGTCCGCCAGGTTCTCTATGATTACAATCAGCCCCAGCATTTT
CDR3: CASSVRQVLYDYNQPQHF
size: NA
V: TRBV21-1
length: 18
J: TRBJ1-5
D: NA